Included here is one T cell receptor beta chain sequence, with context. Sequenced by immunoSEQ multiplex PCR; TCRdb stores in-frame clones only, minus some. The sample holds 130,000 to 150,000 clones, around nine tenths seen once. In germline, CDR1 is SGHRS, CDR2 YFSETQ. The CDR3 extends over 15 amino acids. The V and J ends lost 4 bases and 5 bases, in that order; junction bases with no gene match: 6. The data originate from a study of T cell responses to AZD1222 COVID-19 vaccine. The sequencing used peripheral blood, collected on day 0 of MenACWY control vaccination. The TCR originated in an adult in good health. The rearrangement links TRBV5-1 to TRBJ2-5; 12 bases are a match to TRBD2. CDR3 residues: CASSRLAGGMETQYF. In nucleotides, the CDR3 is TGCGCCAGCAGCCGTCTAGCGGGAGGGATGGAGACCCAGTACTTC.